The 30 T cell receptor beta chains in this list originate from one sample, sequenced in a study of identical twins' blood T cells. TCRdb fed the 5' RACE reads into MiXCR, producing one record per CDR3 protein. The sample comprises about 370,000 distinct CDR3 sequences, 25% to 35% of which are singletons, and around 5.6% rests with the top ten. The sequencing input was PBMCs. The receptor set was obtained from a woman aged 18-49 years in good health.

V and J are TRBV2 and TRBJ1-1, with a possible D match to TRBD1 (5 bases). The CDR3 spans 15 residues. V lost 3 bases, J lost 3 bases, and 14 bases lay in between. CDR1 and CDR2 (germline): SNHLY, FYNNEI. The CDR3 DNA follows: TGTGCCAGCAGTGAGATTGGGTGGGGCGACACTGAAGCTTTCTTT. Translating gives CASSEIGWGDTEAFF.

The sample holds a few counts of this clonotype. The rearrangement uses TRBV2 and TRBJ2-3; D is uncertain. CDR1 and CDR2 (germline): SNHLY, FYNNEI. This CDR3 comprises 12 residues. V was pared by 8 bases and J by 8 bases, with 14 bases between. In DNA form, the CDR3 reads TGTGCCAGCGGTTCCCGCCTGGGTACGCAGTATTTT. It is translated as CASGSRLGTQYF.

As for this clonotype: This clone may be a read error of a much larger clone one base away. The rearrangement uses TRBV4-3 and TRBJ1-1; the D gene is possibly TRBD1 (5 bases). The CDR3 runs 14 residues. V dropped 2 bases and J dropped 5 bases, with 12 bases sitting between them. The germline gives CDR1 LGHNA, CDR2 YSLEER. The DNA of the CDR3 is TGCGCCAGCAGCCAACACCCAGGGTTAACTGAAGCTTTCTTT. Amino acid sequence: CASSQHPGLTEAFF.

This clonotype has at least ten counts. V usage is TRBV9 and J usage is TRBJ1-2, with TRBD1 identical over 7 bases. This CDR3 has 16 residues. Germline loops: CDR1 SGDLS, CDR2 YYNGEE. J was trimmed by 0 bases and V by 0 bases; bases with no gene match: 5. Here the CDR3 reads CASSVALTGTNYGYTF. DNA of the CDR3: TGTGCCAGCAGCGTAGCCTTGACAGGGACTAACTATGGCTACACCTTC. The full variable domain, with the rest looked up from reference TRBV9 and TRBJ1-2, is DSGVTQTPKHLITATGQRVTLRCSPRSGDLSVYWYQQSLDQGLQFLIQYYNGEERAKGNILERFSAQQFPDLHSELNLSSLELGDSALYFCASSVALTGTNYGYTFGSGTRLTVV.

This clonotype showed up just a few times. The V and J genes are TRBV29-1 and TRBJ2-1; D is possibly TRBD1 (5 bases). CDR3 size: 12 residues. The V end was cut by 7 bases, the J end by 5 bases, with 12 bases between. Germline V gene sequence: CDR1 SQVTM, CDR2 ANQGSEA. CDR3 sequence: CSAQRQNNEQFF. Here the CDR3 DNA reads TGCAGCGCCCAAAGACAGAACAATGAGCAGTTCTTC.

This sequence joins TRBV10-3 and TRBJ1-1; D perhaps matches TRBD1 (5 bases). CDR3 length: 13 residues. V lost 8 bases to trimming and J lost 5 bases, with 15 bases between them. Germline V lookup: CDR1 ENHRY, CDR2 SYGVKD. The CDR3 DNA follows: TGTGCCATCTACGACGGACCAGGGACTGAAGCTTTCTTT. It yields the protein CAIYDGPGTEAFF.

The table lists this clonotype with a few counts. The chain carries TRBV19 and TRBJ1-1, with D uncertain. V was shortened by 5 bases and J by 6 bases, with 13 bases between the two germline ends. In germline, CDR1 is LNHDA, CDR2 SQIVND (reference sequence). CDR3 size: 13 residues. This chain's CDR3 is CASSVQLGAEAFF. The CDR3, as DNA: TGTGCCAGTAGTGTCCAATTGGGCGCTGAAGCTTTCTTT.

A note on this clonotype: Since a much larger clone is just one base distant, this may be a read error. The rearrangement links TRBV6-1 to TRBJ2-1, with 10 bases aligning to TRBD2. CDR3 size: 15 residues. With V trimmed by 7 bases and J by 6 bases, 9 bases remained unmatched. Germline V gene lookup returns CDR1 MNHNS and CDR2 SASEGT. In DNA form, the CDR3 reads TGTGCCAGCATTGTCGGAGCGGGAGGGCCCAATGAGCAGTTCTTC. Its translation is CASIVGAGGPNEQFF.

The CDR3, as DNA: TGTGCCAGTAGTATAAGACCGGAGGGGAACACTGAAGCTTTCTTT. Residues: CASSIRPEGNTEAFF. V usage is TRBV19 and J usage is TRBJ1-1; D gene unclear. Germline CDR1 and CDR2: LNHDA and SQIVND (reference sequence). This CDR3 is 15 amino acids long. With 2 bases removed from V and 1 base from J, the gap between germline ends came to 11 bases.

This clonotype was recorded many times. The V call is TRBV12-3 or TRBV12-4, the J call TRBJ2-7; either TRBD1 or TRBD2 may fit D (5 bases each). V was clipped by 6 bases and J by 0 bases, with 15 bases between them. The CDR3 length is 15 residues. The CDR3 coding sequence is TGTGCCAGCAGCCCTTCGGGACGGTACTCCTACGAGCAGTACTTC. This translates into CASSPSGRYSYEQYF.

About this clonotype: This may stem from a read error, because a much larger clone lies one nucleotide away. The gene calls are TRBV6-2 or TRBV6-3 and TRBJ1-5; D remains unclear. The germline V gene encodes CDR1 MNHEY and CDR2 SVGEGT. V lost 8 bases, J lost 12 bases, and 20 bases lay in between. The CDR3 totals 13 residues. DNA of the CDR3: TGTGCCAGCGGCTGGACCGCGATATTGAACCAGCATTTT. This gives the protein CASGWTAILNQHF.

This clonotype was counted only a few times. J is TRBJ1-2 and V is TRBV6-6, with D maybe TRBD1 (6 bases). V lost 0 bases, J lost 8 bases, and 13 bases lay in between. CDR1 and CDR2 from the germline V gene are MNHNY and SVGAGI (reference sequence). CDR3 length: 14 residues. The CDR3 region has the DNA TGTGCCAGCAGTTACTCAGAACAGGGCGGCGGCTACACCTTC. Protein product: CASSYSEQGGGYTF.

This clonotype was seen at least ten times. The chain joins TRBV29-1 to TRBJ1-5; TRBD1 matches 7 bases. Germline loops: CDR1 SQVTM, CDR2 ANQGSEA. The CDR3 sequence is 14 residues long. V was pared by 4 bases and J by 11 bases, with 14 bases of the junction left unmatched. CDR3: CSVVSGTAMETQHF. CDR3 sequence (DNA): TGCAGCGTTGTCTCCGGGACAGCGATGGAGACCCAGCATTTT.

This rearrangement joins TRBV20-1 to TRBJ2-7, with TRBD2 identical over 7 bases. CDR1 and CDR2 from the germline V gene are DFQATT and SNEGSKA (reference sequence). J was trimmed by 0 bases and V by 5 bases; bases with no gene match: 7. There are 14 residues in the CDR3. The CDR3 loop is CSAAGTIISYEQYF. The CDR3 nucleotides are TGCAGTGCTGCCGGGACTATAATCTCCTACGAGCAGTACTTC.

This clonotype has just a few counts. The V gene is TRBV7-3, the J gene TRBJ1-1; D is possibly TRBD1 (5 bases). This CDR3 has 15 amino acids. V lost 0 bases and J lost 5, with 13 bases in between. The V gene's germline CDR1 is SGHTA and CDR2 FQGTGA. The DNA for the CDR3 is TGTGCCAGCAGCTTAACATCCAGGGAGAGAACTGAAGCTTTCTTT. Protein sequence: CASSLTSRERTEAFF.

The chain combines TRBV5-1 with TRBJ2-1; tentatively, D is TRBD2 (5 bases). The germline gives CDR1 SGHRS, CDR2 YFSETQ. V shed 4 bases and J shed 4 bases, with 6 bases lying between them. The CDR3 is 12 residues long. The CDR3 DNA reads as TGCGCCAGCAGCAGGACTTACAATGAGCAGTTCTTC. Encoded protein: CASSRTYNEQFF.

This clonotype was recorded at least ten times. The V call is TRBV29-1, the J call TRBJ1-1, with 8 nucleotides matching TRBD1. This CDR3 is built from 12 residues. The trim removed 1 base at V and 6 bases at J, leaving 1 base unmatched. Germline V CDR1 and CDR2: SQVTM, ANQGSEA. The CDR3 protein is CSVEGTGPEAFF. CDR3 DNA sequence: TGCAGCGTTGAAGGGACAGGGCCTGAAGCTTTCTTT.

The chain uses TRBV6-2 or TRBV6-3 and TRBJ1-2, with 8 positions matching TRBD1. V lost 8 bases and J lost 6; bases outside the gene matches: 5. The CDR3 is 12 amino acids. CDR1 MNHEY and CDR2 SVGEGT come from the germline V gene. The CDR3 here is CASSTTGDGYTF. Written as DNA, the CDR3 is TGTGCCAGCTCGACGACAGGGGATGGCTACACCTTC.

This clonotype was detected a few times. At one boundary the junction diverges from the germline segment, which might be a read error. The rearrangement links TRBV25-1 to TRBJ1-2; D remains unclear. The germline V gene has CDR1 MGHDK and CDR2 SYGVNS. This CDR3 is built from 15 residues. The CDR3 DNA reads as TGTGCTAGCAGTGGAACAGAACAAAGCAACTATGGCTACACCTTC. Its protein is CASSGTEQSNYGYTF.

This clonotype has more than one count but fewer than ten. The V and J genes are TRBV5-1 and TRBJ1-6, with D unresolved. The CDR3 is 13 amino acids. Per germline, CDR1 SGHRS and CDR2 YFSETQ. Trimming took off 3 bases at V and 10 bases at J, with 11 bases between the two ends. CDR3 sequence reads: CASSYETRSPLHF. The CDR3 region has the DNA TGCGCCAGCAGCTATGAGACACGATCACCCCTCCACTTT.

This chain uses TRBV6-2 or TRBV6-3 with TRBJ1-1, with a possible D match to TRBD1 (6 bases). Trimming stripped 2 bases from V and 7 bases from J, with 11 bases between. Germline CDR1 is MNHEY and CDR2 is SVGEGT. The CDR3 contains 13 residues. The CDR3 coding sequence is TGTGCCAGCAGTTACCCGACAGGTCATGAAGCTTTCTTT. This encodes CASSYPTGHEAFF.

Concerning this clonotype: A much bigger clone sits one base away, suggesting this may be a read error. The chain employs TRBV5-1 and TRBJ2-1, with a weak D call TRBD1 (5 bases). CDR1 and CDR2 (germline): SGHRS, YFSETQ. The CDR3 is made up of 15 amino acids. CDR3 coding DNA: TGCGCCAGCAGCTTGGGCGACAGCTCCTACAATGAGCAGCTCTTC. Residues: CASSLGDSSYNEQLF.

The chain recombines TRBV4-1 with TRBJ1-2; TRBD1 agrees at 8 bases. The V gene's germline CDR1 is MGHRA and CDR2 YSYEKL. The V and J ends lost 4 bases and 4 bases, in that order; junction bases with no gene match: 5. The CDR3 sequence is 14 residues long. The DNA for the CDR3 is TGCGCCAGCAGCCCCGGGGACAGGACCTATGGCTACACCTTC. Amino acid sequence: CASSPGDRTYGYTF.

This clonotype has more than one count but fewer than ten. The V call is TRBV20-1, the J call TRBJ2-7; a weak D match, TRBD2 (5 bases). Germline V lookup: CDR1 DFQATT, CDR2 SNEGSKA (reference sequence). Trimming stripped 0 bases from V and 7 bases from J, with 19 bases between. This CDR3 contains 15 residues. For the CDR3, the DNA is TGCAGTGCTAGAGATGCGGGCCACCCACGTGGAGAGCAGTACTTC. Its protein product is CSARDAGHPRGEQYF.

This clonotype has more than one count but fewer than ten. The genes are TRBV4-3 and TRBJ1-3, with 9 bases fitting TRBD1. The CDR3 loop spans 18 amino acids. V dropped 4 bases and J dropped 0; count of bases not matched to a gene: 10. Per germline, CDR1 LGHNA and CDR2 YSLEER. Written as DNA, the CDR3 is TGCGCCAGCAGCCTCTCTTGGGGACAGGGAAACTCTGGAAACACCATATATTTT. It encodes CASSLSWGQGNSGNTIYF.

This chain uses TRBV4-1 with TRBJ2-1; the D is unclear. V was shortened by 1 base and J by 10 bases, with 11 bases between the two germline ends. The CDR3 extends over 13 amino acids. CDR1 and CDR2 (germline): MGHRA, YSYEKL. The CDR3 sequence: CASSQGNPNEQFF. CDR3 sequence (DNA): TGCGCCAGCAGCCAAGGTAACCCAAACGAGCAGTTCTTC.

The chain employs TRBV11-2 and TRBJ1-1; D gene uncertain. The CDR3 has 17 amino acids. Germline CDR1 SGHAT, CDR2 FQNNGV. Trimming shortened V by 5 bases and J by 3 bases, and 22 bases separated the two germline ends. CDR3 nucleotides: TGTGCCAGCAGCCGAGTCGTGATTCGGCAGTCTGACACTGAAGCTTTCTTT. The encoded protein is CASSRVVIRQSDTEAFF. Supplemented by reference TRBV11-2 and TRBJ1-1, the full variable domain reads EAGVAQSPRYKIIEKRQSVAFWCNPISGHATLYWYQQILGQGPKLLIQFQNNGVVDDSQLPKDRFSAERLKGVDSTLKIQPAKLEDSAVYLCASSRVVIRQSDTEAFFGQGTRLTVV.

The chain employs TRBV9 and TRBJ1-1; D gene uncertain. CDR1 and CDR2 from the germline V gene are SGDLS and YYNGEE. V gave up 0 bases and J gave up 0 bases, with 9 bases separating them. CDR3 length: 15 amino acids. Here the CDR3 DNA reads TGTGCCAGCAGCGTAGGCCCAAGGATGAACACTGAAGCTTTCTTT. This encodes CASSVGPRMNTEAFF.

This chain joins TRBV27 and TRBJ2-7; D perhaps matches TRBD1 (5 bases). Trimming took 0 bases from V and 3 from J, leaving 15 bases between them. Germline V gene lookup returns CDR1 MNHEY and CDR2 SMNVEV (reference sequence). This CDR3 is 16 amino acids long. CDR3 sequence (DNA): TGTGCCAGCAGTTTATCGTCAGGGCTAGGATACTACGAGCAGTACTTC. Protein product: CASSLSSGLGYYEQYF.

This clonotype occurred a few times. At one of its ends the junction is not consistent with the germline gene, which may arise from a read error. The V call is TRBV9, the J call TRBJ2-3, with D possibly being TRBD2 (5 bases). CDR1 and CDR2 (germline): SGDLS, YYNGEE. The CDR3 spans 12 residues. This CDR3 reads CASSVDTDTQYF. The CDR3 DNA follows: TGTGCCAGTAGCGTCGACACAGATACGCAGTATTTT.